Listed below are T cell receptor beta chains from one sample, sequenced in a study of brain T cells in children with intractable seizures. Sequencing was performed with immunoSEQ multiplex PCR; in TCRdb, only in-frame clones are kept and a portion is missing. The sample records fewer than 85,000 clones, 85% to 95% being singletons. Specimen: peripheral blood, collected at surgery. The source is a boy under three years old with tuberous sclerosis and intractable seizures. Both conserved end residues are part of each CDR3. A D gene is named only where the DNA matches it firmly. Size tells how often a clone was seen (once, few, many) or the class of an expanded clone, and some rows leave it out.

. | TRBJ1-1 | TRBV5-1 | . | CASSLGGGDKAFF | TGCGCCAGCAGCTTGGGAGGGGGAGACAAAGCTTTCTTT
. | TRBJ2-7 | TRBV15 | . | CATGVGQSEQYF | TGTGCCACCGGAGTCGGACAGAGCGAGCAGTACTTC
. | TRBJ2-2 | TRBV19 | . | CASSIAGAGELFF | TGTGCCAGTAGTATAGCCGGGGCGGGGGAGCTGTTTTTT
TRBD2 | TRBJ2-1 | TRBV30 | once | CAWRRTSGVYEQFF | TGTGCCTGGAGAAGGACTAGCGGGGTCTATGAGCAGTTCTTC
TRBD1 | TRBJ1-4 | TRBV12-3/TRBV12-4 | . | CASSVKTGKRIF | TGTGCCAGCAGTGTAAAGACAGGGAAGAGGATCTTT
TRBD1 | TRBJ1-4 | TRBV6-5 | . | CASNAVTGDEKLFF | TGTGCCAGCAACGCCGTGACAGGGGATGAAAAACTGTTTTTT
TRBD2 | TRBJ2-7 | TRBV19 | few | CASSMGLAGTMYEQYF | TGTGCCAGTAGTATGGGACTAGCGGGAACCATGTACGAGCAGTACTTC
. | TRBJ2-3 | TRBV6-5 | . | CASSYMGSSTDTQYF | TGTGCCAGCAGTTACATGGGGAGCAGCACAGATACGCAGTATTTT
. | TRBJ1-2 | TRBV12-3/TRBV12-4 | . | CASSRSATDGYTF | TGTGCCAGCAGTCGCTCTGCGACAGATGGCTACACCTTC
TRBD2 | TRBJ2-3 | TRBV6-5 | . | CASSQGLEVDTQYF | TGTGCCAGCAGCCAGGGACTAGAGGTAGATACGCAGTATTTT
. | TRBJ1-1 | TRBV12-5 | . | CASGLGAGGPLNTEAFF | TGTGCTAGTGGTTTGGGCGCCGGTGGCCCTTTGAACACTGAAGCTTTCTTT
TRBD1 | TRBJ1-1 | TRBV5-1 | . | CASSLTGGVTEAFF | TGCGCCAGCAGCTTGACAGGGGGCGTCACTGAAGCTTTCTTT
TRBD2 | TRBJ2-1 | TRBV7-3 | . | CASSQAPSGYNEQFF | TGTGCCAGCAGCCAGGCCCCTAGCGGATACAATGAGCAGTTCTTC
. | TRBJ2-5 | TRBV6-5 | . | CASSDSYKETQYF | TGTGCCAGCAGTGACTCCTACAAGGAGACCCAGTACTTC
. | TRBJ2-7 | TRBV3-1/TRBV3-2 | . | CASSHGQFLAYEQYF | TGTGCCAGCAGCCATGGACAGTTCCTTGCCTACGAGCAGTACTTC
TRBD1 | TRBJ1-1 | TRBV6-5 | few | CATTTGGTEAFF | TGTGCCACCACCACAGGGGGCACTGAAGCTTTCTTT
TRBD2 | TRBJ2-1 | TRBV9 | . | CASSGWTSGDNEQFF | TGTGCCAGCAGCGGTTGGACTAGCGGGGACAATGAGCAGTTCTTC
TRBD2 | TRBJ2-7 | TRBV7-9 | . | CASSLVVSGGAYEQYF | TGTGCCAGCAGCTTAGTAGTTAGCGGGGGGGCCTACGAGCAGTACTTC
. | TRBJ2-2 | TRBV29-1 | . | CSVEGAVGAGELFF | TGCAGCGTTGAAGGGGCAGTGGGCGCCGGGGAGCTGTTTTTT
. | TRBJ1-5 | TRBV7-9 | few | CASSLTENSNQPQHF | TGTGCCAGCAGCTTAACAGAGAATAGCAATCAGCCCCAGCATTTT
. | TRBJ2-2 | TRBV7-9 | . | CATAIPADTGELFF | TGTGCCACCGCCATACCTGCGGACACCGGGGAGCTGTTTTTT
. | TRBJ2-7 | TRBV5-3 | . | CARSFIREQYF | TGTGCCAGAAGCTTCATCCGGGAGCAGTACTTC
TRBD1 | TRBJ2-5 | TRBV27 | . | CASSLDRDEETQYF | TGTGCCAGCAGTTTAGACAGGGACGAAGAGACCCAGTACTTC
. | TRBJ2-7 | TRBV18 | . | CASSLTWGEQYF | TGTGCCAGCTCATTAACTTGGGGCGAGCAGTACTTC
. | TRBJ1-6 | TRBV20-1 | . | CSVGRLAPLHF | TGCAGTGTTGGGAGGTTGGCACCCCTCCACTTT
. | TRBJ1-1 | TRBV28 | . | CASTPGWGMNTEAFF | TGTGCCAGCACCCCGGGATGGGGGATGAACACTGAAGCTTTCTTT
TRBD1 | TRBJ2-5 | TRBV24-1 | . | CATSDQRRDRGQETQYF | TGTGCCACCAGTGATCAAAGGCGGGACAGGGGCCAAGAGACCCAGTACTTC
. | TRBJ1-1 | TRBV4-1 | . | CASSQDGYSRTTEAFF | TGCGCCAGCAGCCAAGATGGTTACTCACGGACCACTGAAGCTTTCTTT
. | TRBJ2-7 | TRBV19 | . | CASSGPGSHYEQYF | TGTGCCAGTAGTGGTCCGGGTTCCCACTACGAGCAGTACTTC
. | TRBJ2-3 | TRBV27 | once | CASRTRGIPDTQYF | TGTGCCAGCAGGACCCGGGGGATACCAGATACGCAGTATTTT
. | TRBJ1-1 | TRBV9 | . | CASSDSTGWDTEAFF | TGTGCCAGCAGCGACTCAACGGGGTGGGACACTGAAGCTTTCTTT
. | TRBJ2-3 | TRBV6-5 | once | CASSYSTWTDTQYF | TGTGCCAGCAGTTACTCGACATGGACAGATACGCAGTATTTT
. | TRBJ1-1 | TRBV7-2 | . | CASSFSATEAFF | TGTGCCAGCAGCTTTAGCGCCACTGAAGCTTTCTTT
. | TRBJ2-7 | TRBV28 | . | CASSLIYEQYF | TGTGCCAGCAGTTTAATCTACGAGCAGTACTTC
. | TRBJ1-1 | TRBV7-9 | . | CASSFRDRNTEAFF | TGTGCCAGCAGCTTCCGGGACCGGAACACTGAAGCTTTCTTT
. | TRBJ1-3 | TRBV5-1 | . | CASSLAEGGNTIYF | TGCGCCAGCAGCTTGGCTGAGGGTGGAAACACCATATATTTT
. | TRBJ1-2 | TRBV6-5 | . | CASRDIGEQRNGYTF | TGTGCCAGCAGAGACATCGGGGAACAGAGGAATGGCTACACCTTC